These 32 T cell receptor beta chains were sequenced from one sample in a study of early T cells in non-severe SARS-CoV-2 infection. TCRdb redid the calling of the 5' RACE reads with MiXCR, one entry per CDR3 protein. The sample gives 55,000 to 65,000 distinct CDR3 sequences, 10% of which show up once; around 6.3% is in the top ten. The source material was whole blood. The source of these receptors is an adult who was a healthcare worker with PCR-confirmed SARS-CoV-2 infection or an uninfected control (not recorded which).

In this sample, this clonotype turned up a few times. The V and J genes are TRBV20-1 and TRBJ2-3; D may match TRBD1 or TRBD2 (5 bases each). The germline gives CDR1 DFQATT, CDR2 SNEGSKA (reference sequence). V lost 5 bases, J lost 4 bases, and 19 bases lay in between. CDR3 length: 15 amino acids. CDR3 DNA sequence: TGCAGTGCTCAGTCACTGAGGGGAGAACCAGATACGCAGTATTTT. It encodes CSAQSLRGEPDTQYF.

This clonotype was counted at least ten times. Here the CDR3 reads CAISADRVYGYTF. The CDR3 DNA reads TGTGCCATCAGTGCTGACAGGGTCTATGGCTACACCTTC. J is TRBJ1-2 and V is TRBV10-3; TRBD1 matches 7 bases. The CDR3 runs 13 residues. Per the germline V gene, CDR1 is ENHRY and CDR2 is SYGVKD. V was pared by 4 bases and J by 4 bases, with 3 bases of the junction left unmatched.

The genes are TRBV6-2 or TRBV6-3 and TRBJ2-7; D ambiguous. The CDR3 covers 13 residues. V was shortened by 4 bases and J by 12 bases, with 19 bases between the two germline ends. Germline-derived CDR1 and CDR2 are MNHEY and SVGEGT. CDR3 sequence (DNA): TGTGCCAGCAGTTTGGCGGTAAGGGCAGGATGGTACTTC. It specifies CASSLAVRAGWYF.

This clonotype appeared many times. This chain links TRBV7-8 with TRBJ1-2; 7 bases match TRBD1. Germline CDR1 reads SGHVS; CDR2 reads FQNEAQ. The ends lost 5 bases at V and 8 bases at J; junction bases unmatched: 14. CDR3 length: 15 residues. The CDR3 region is CASSPPGGAREGYTF. The CDR3 nucleotides are TGTGCCAGCAGCCCACCAGGGGGAGCGAGGGAAGGCTACACCTTC.

This clonotype showed up many times. J is TRBJ1-5 and V is TRBV6-2 or TRBV6-3; D is undetermined. The CDR3 sequence is 15 residues long. V lost 4 bases and J lost 4, with 14 bases in between. The V gene's germline CDR1 is MNHEY and CDR2 SVGEGT. The CDR3 region has the DNA TGTGCCAGCAGTTCCGACGGATTGATGAATCAGCCCCAGCATTTT. Amino acids: CASSSDGLMNQPQHF.

This clonotype was observed a few times. CDR3 nucleotide sequence: TGCGCCAGCAGCCACCCTAAGGGACAACTTAATTCACCCCTCCACTTT. It specifies CASSHPKGQLNSPLHF. The V gene is TRBV4-1, the J gene TRBJ1-6, with D possibly matching TRBD1 (6 bases). The CDR3 sequence is 16 residues long. From germline, CDR1 is MGHRA and CDR2 YSYEKL. V was cut by 3 bases and J by 6 bases, with 15 bases left in between.

The V gene is TRBV9, the J gene TRBJ2-1, with TRBD2 matching 11 bases. This CDR3 has 15 amino acids. Trimming cost V 4 bases and J 5 bases; bases outside gene matches: 5. The germline V gene has CDR1 SGDLS and CDR2 YYNGEE. The CDR3 region is CASSSGLAGHNEQFF. The CDR3 nucleotides are TGTGCCAGCAGCAGTGGACTAGCGGGCCACAATGAGCAGTTCTTC.

This clonotype occurred a few times. V gene TRBV3-1 combines with J gene TRBJ2-5; no definite D call. The V gene's germline CDR1 is LGHDT and CDR2 YNNKEL (reference sequence). The length of the CDR3 is 13 residues. V dropped 2 bases and J dropped 3 bases, with 7 bases sitting between them. The CDR3 sequence: CASSQTGKETQYF. The CDR3 bases are TGTGCCAGCAGCCAAACCGGAAAAGAGACCCAGTACTTC.

The sample holds many counts of this clonotype. The V gene is TRBV2, the J gene TRBJ1-3, with 8 bases matching TRBD1. There are 14 residues in the CDR3. The ends lost 8 bases at V and 2 bases at J; junction bases unmatched: 5. Germline V gene lookup returns CDR1 SNHLY and CDR2 FYNNEI. DNA for the CDR3: TGTGCCAGCTCCCGGGACAGGACTGGAAACACCATATATTTT. Residues: CASSRDRTGNTIYF.

This clonotype was recorded at least ten times. The chain carries TRBV6-6 and TRBJ1-6; 12 nucleotides agree with TRBD1. Germline CDR1 and CDR2: MNHNY and SVGAGI (reference sequence). With 2 bases clipped from V and 7 bases from J, the junction kept 6 bases outside the gene matches. This CDR3 is 17 amino acids long. In nucleotides, the CDR3 is TGTGCCAGCAGTTACCCCGGGACAGGGGGCATGAATTCACCCCTCCACTTT. Translating it yields CASSYPGTGGMNSPLHF.

Ten or more counts support this clonotype. The V gene is TRBV6-1, the J gene TRBJ2-3, with no clear D. The CDR3 totals 12 residues. CDR1 is MNHNS and CDR2 is SASEGT in the germline V gene. Trimming left V 5 bases short and J 2 bases short, with 5 bases between. The CDR3 DNA reads as TGTGCCAGCAGTCTCCACACAGATACGCAGTATTTT. Protein: CASSLHTDTQYF.

This clonotype has ten or more counts. This sequence joins TRBV29-1 and TRBJ1-4; no firm D call. Trimming removed 7 bases from V and 7 bases from J, with 16 bases in between. CDR1 is SQVTM and CDR2 is ANQGSEA in the germline V gene. The CDR3 is 13 residues long. CDR3 protein: CSASLGRAEKLFF. The DNA for the CDR3 is TGCAGCGCATCCCTCGGACGGGCTGAAAAACTGTTTTTT.

This clonotype was recorded a few times. The chain joins TRBV20-1 to TRBJ2-7; D gene unclear. The CDR3 consists of 13 residues. V dropped 4 bases and J dropped 4 bases, with 14 bases sitting between them. In germline, CDR1 is DFQATT, CDR2 SNEGSKA (reference sequence). CDR3 amino acids: CSATRSTAYEQYF. The CDR3 nucleotides read TGCAGTGCTACCCGAAGTACGGCTTACGAGCAGTACTTC.

The V gene is TRBV12-3 or TRBV12-4, the J gene TRBJ1-2; TRBD1 agrees at 10 bases. The length of the CDR3 is 15 residues. V shed 6 bases, J shed 5 bases, and the junction held 9 bases outside the gene matches. In DNA form, the CDR3 reads TGTGCCAGCAGCCGCGACAGGGGGCTAACTTATGGCTACACCTTC. As protein: CASSRDRGLTYGYTF.

In this sample, this clonotype turned up a few times. The V and J genes are TRBV5-1 and TRBJ2-3, with unresolved D. The germline V gene has CDR1 SGHRS and CDR2 YFSETQ. Trimming cost V 4 bases and J 6 bases, with 9 bases left between them. The length of the CDR3 is 12 residues. The CDR3 sequence is CASSPGHDTQYF. The DNA of the CDR3 is TGCGCCAGCAGCCCGGGTCATGATACGCAGTATTTT.

In its sample, this clonotype was seen a few times. The rearrangement links TRBV7-6 to TRBJ2-7; D may match TRBD1 or TRBD2 (5 bases each). Trimming removed 5 bases from V and 4 bases from J, with 18 bases in between. Looked up from germline, CDR1 is SGHVS and CDR2 is FNYEAQ. The CDR3 covers 15 residues. The CDR3 spells CASSLYGTARYEQYF. The CDR3 DNA is TGTGCCAGCAGCCTCTATGGGACGGCGCGTTACGAGCAGTACTTC. The variable domain in full, completed from reference TRBV7-6 and TRBJ2-7, reads GAGVSQSPRYKVTKRGQDVALRCDPISGHVSLYWYRQALGQGPEFLTYFNYEAQQDKSGLPNDRFSAERPEGSISTLTIQRTEQRDSAMYRCASSLYGTARYEQYFGPGTRLTVT.

This clonotype has at least ten counts. The chain employs TRBV7-3 and TRBJ2-1, with 8 positions matching TRBD2. Germline V gene data show CDR1 as SGHTA and CDR2 as FQGTGA. The CDR3 runs to 15 residues. With V trimmed by 5 bases and J by 7 bases, 10 bases remained unmatched. DNA of the CDR3: TGTGCCAGCAGCCAGGCGGGGGGTAAGGGTAATGAGCAGTTCTTC. Translating it yields CASSQAGGKGNEQFF.

This clonotype has a handful of counts. This sequence joins TRBV7-2 and TRBJ2-3; no reliable D call. Germline V gives CDR1 SGHTA, CDR2 FQGNSA. V gave up 2 bases and J gave up 2 bases, with 5 bases separating them. There are 13 residues in the CDR3. DNA for the CDR3: TGTGCCAGCAGCTTATCTATCACAGATACGCAGTATTTT. Translating gives CASSLSITDTQYF.

The chain links TRBV4-1 to TRBJ2-3; D is perhaps TRBD2 (5 bases). Trimming took 2 bases from V and 6 from J, leaving 9 bases between them. The V gene's germline CDR1 is MGHRA and CDR2 YSYEKL. The CDR3 consists of 13 residues. The CDR3 sequence: CASSQPLVDTQYF. The CDR3 DNA follows: TGCGCCAGCAGCCAACCACTAGTCGATACGCAGTATTTT.

In this sample, this clonotype turned up a few times. The chain uses TRBV7-2 and TRBJ2-1; 8 positions agree with TRBD2. With V trimmed by 5 bases and J by 4 bases, 7 bases remained unmatched. Germline CDR1 reads SGHTA; CDR2 reads FQGNSA. CDR3 length: 15 residues. The CDR3 is CASSPFQRGYNEQFF. The CDR3 DNA reads as TGTGCCAGCAGCCCCTTCCAGCGGGGGTACAATGAGCAGTTCTTC.

The chain employs TRBV4-1 and TRBJ2-5; D remains unclear. This CDR3 has 12 residues. Germline CDR1 MGHRA, CDR2 YSYEKL. Trimming cost V 0 bases and J 4 bases, with 3 bases left between them. DNA of the CDR3: TGCGCCAGCAGCCAAGACAGAGAGACCCAGTACTTC. As protein: CASSQDRETQYF.

The V and J genes are TRBV9 and TRBJ2-7, with 8 nucleotides matching TRBD2. The V gene's germline CDR1 is SGDLS and CDR2 YYNGEE. The V gene end was trimmed by 4 bases and the J gene end by 5 bases; junction bases not matched to a gene: 14. This CDR3 has 16 residues. In DNA form, the CDR3 reads TGTGCCAGCAGCCCCCGCGGCCGGGAGGGCCCGAACGAGCAGTACTTC. It translates to CASSPRGREGPNEQYF.

This clonotype was counted at least ten times. The chain is built from TRBV11-2 and TRBJ2-7, with TRBD1 matching 9 bases. Unmatched junction bases numbered 7, after V lost 3 bases and J lost 4 bases. The CDR3 contains 15 residues. Germline lookup yields CDR1 SGHAT and CDR2 FQNNGV. The CDR3 region has the DNA TGTGCCAGCAGCTTCACCGGGACAGGGTTATACGAGCAGTACTTC. Its translation: CASSFTGTGLYEQYF.

This clonotype was observed many times. This rearrangement joins TRBV11-3 to TRBJ2-1, with 8 bases lining up with TRBD2. The germline V gene encodes CDR1 SGHNT and CDR2 YENEEA. The V gene end was trimmed by 4 bases and the J gene end by 8 bases; junction bases not matched to a gene: 10. This CDR3 has 15 amino acids. The CDR3 nucleotides read TGTGCCAGCAGCTCCATAACGCGGGAGGATTATGAGCAGTTCTTC. Amino acid sequence: CASSSITREDYEQFF.

This clonotype was picked up many times. The chain has TRBV10-2 and TRBJ1-5; D unresolved. V was trimmed by 2 bases and J by 7 bases, leaving 15 bases between them. This CDR3 spans 15 amino acids. Looked up from germline, CDR1 is WSHSY and CDR2 is SAAADI. CDR3 amino acids: CASSEIEGLRQPQHF. The CDR3 region has the DNA TGCGCCAGCAGTGAGATTGAGGGCTTACGGCAGCCCCAGCATTTT.

This clonotype was seen repeatedly, ten times or more. This chain connects TRBV10-3 to TRBJ2-1; 8 bases fit TRBD2. J gave up 10 bases and V 9 bases, and 8 bases lay outside the gene matches. CDR3 length: 12 residues. CDR1 ENHRY and CDR2 SYGVKD come from the germline V gene. CDR3 DNA sequence: TGTGCCATAGGACTAGCCGCAGGGGAGCAGTTCTTC. It specifies CAIGLAAGEQFF.

Ten or more counts support this clonotype. Here the CDR3 reads CSLERGGELFF. The CDR3 coding sequence is TGCAGCCTCGAGCGGGGTGGGGAGCTGTTTTTT. The rearrangement links TRBV29-1 to TRBJ2-2; 7 positions match TRBD2. Looked up from germline, CDR1 is SQVTM and CDR2 is ANQGSEA. The V gene end was trimmed by 8 bases and the J gene end by 8 bases; junction bases not matched to a gene: 5. This CDR3 is built from 11 residues.

This clonotype was counted many times. The chain is built from TRBV3-1 and TRBJ2-1; 11 bases agree with TRBD2. The J segment lost 9 bases and the V segment lost 3 bases, leaving 7 bases of the junction unmatched. The CDR3 has 15 amino acids. Germline loops: CDR1 LGHDT, CDR2 YNNKEL (reference sequence). As DNA, the CDR3 is TGTGCCAGCAGCCAGCCAGTAGCGGGAGGGATTGAGCAGTTCTTC. Its translation is CASSQPVAGGIEQFF.

This clonotype was found a few times. The chain employs TRBV7-2 and TRBJ2-3, with 8 bases identical to TRBD2. The germline gives CDR1 SGHTA, CDR2 FQGNSA. This CDR3 region has 14 residues. V trimming: 10 bases; J trimming: 4 bases; junction bases outside the gene matches: 10. The CDR3 sequence is CATGGAGPADTQYF. CDR3 sequence (DNA): TGTGCCACCGGGGGGGCGGGGCCGGCAGATACGCAGTATTTT.

This clonotype was picked up many times. The CDR3: CASSIDFYGYTF. CDR3 sequence (DNA): TGTGCCAGCAGCATCGACTTTTATGGCTACACCTTC. This chain joins TRBV7-9 and TRBJ1-2; D is unclear. This CDR3 has 12 amino acids. The V end was cut by 5 bases, the J end by 5 bases, with 9 bases between. Germline-derived CDR1 and CDR2 are SEHNR and FQNEAQ (reference sequence).

This clonotype appeared a few times. The chain is built from TRBV12-3 or TRBV12-4 and TRBJ2-2; D is possibly TRBD1 (6 bases). CDR3 size: 15 residues. Trimming took 7 bases from V and 3 from J, leaving 15 bases between them. CDR3 in amino acids: CASTLEGVDTGELFF. Written as DNA, the CDR3 is TGTGCCAGCACCCTCGAGGGGGTTGACACCGGGGAGCTGTTTTTT.

This clonotype occurred a few times. V is TRBV6-5 and J is TRBJ2-2, with D perhaps matching TRBD1 or TRBD2 (5 bases each). This CDR3 region has 14 residues. V gave up 2 bases and J gave up 1 base, with 5 bases separating them. The germline V gene has CDR1 MNHEY and CDR2 SVGAGI. The CDR3 protein is CASSYGGNTGELFF. CDR3 nucleotides: TGTGCCAGCAGTTACGGGGGGAACACCGGGGAGCTGTTTTTT.